This record covers a single TCR beta chain. Using immunoSEQ multiplex PCR, the repertoire was profiled, and TCRdb retains in-frame clones only, with some absent. This table has tens of thousands of clones, roughly 87% appearing once. This record comes from a study of control samples from healthy donors and cancer patients. The CDR3 runs 13 residues. The V segment lost 4 bases and the J segment 7 bases; nucleotides outside the gene matches: 5. CDR1 is SGHDT and CDR2 is YYEEEE in the germline V gene. This TCR was recovered from a man aged 40-50 years with colorectal cancer. The sequencing input was PBMCs. The chain carries TRBV5-6 and TRBJ2-5; 9 bases map to TRBD1. In DNA, the CDR3 is TGTGCCAGCAGCCCCCGACAGGGGGGGACCCAGTACTTC. It is translated as CASSPRQGGTQYF.